This T cell receptor beta chain was sequenced for a study of cytomegalovirus exposure and HLA in healthy donors. Trimming shortened V by 6 bases and J by 4 bases, and 15 bases separated the two germline ends. Germline loops: CDR1 MDHEN, CDR2 SYDVKM. CDR3 length: 15 residues. The PCR ran on 60 Vbeta and 13 Jbeta primers. TCRdb's table, derived via immunoSEQ multiplex PCR, lists solely in-frame clones and lacks some. In the table there are some 130,000 clones, 80% of which are singletons. Study observations and caveats: In a later analysis, parvovirus B19, influenza, CMV and Epstein-Barr virus appeared linked to several top co-occurrence clusters.

A note on this clone: The antigen remains undetermined.

Material for sequencing was PBMCs. This TCR derives from a man in his thirties or forties in good health. The rearrangement uses TRBV28 and TRBJ1-4; D gene ambiguous. CDR3 DNA: TGTGCCAGCAGCCCCAAATTTCAGCGTAATGAAAAACTGTTTTTT. This encodes CASSPKFQRNEKLFF.